What follows is one T cell receptor beta chain and its context. This sample also contains other DNA sequences that code for the same CDR3. Assay: immunoSEQ multiplex PCR; the TCRdb copy retains only in-frame clones and omits some. The table shows around 140,000 clones, with around 81% occurring only once. This sample stems from a study of blood T cell repertoires in COVID-19. Study as a whole: Some COVID-19 samples were acute and others convalescent; all came from the United States, Italy and Spain.

Germline CDR1 MDHEN, CDR2 SYDVKM. The CDR3 sequence is 16 residues long. The J segment lost 4 bases and the V segment lost 6 bases, leaving 11 bases of the junction unmatched. The chain carries TRBV28 and TRBJ1-1; 10 nucleotides match TRBD1. The sequence derives from a human donor in a cohort sampled during active COVID-19. The material sequenced was peripheral blood. The CDR3 DNA is TGTGCCAGCAGCAGGAGGCCTGGACAGGGGGGCACTGAAGCTTTCTTT. It encodes CASSRRPGQGGTEAFF.